The 21 T cell receptor beta chains given below trace back to one sample, sequenced in a study of blood T cell repertoires in COVID-19. Repertoires were generated with immunoSEQ multiplex PCR, while TCRdb's copy carries only in-frame clones and drops some. The sample holds 200,000 to 250,000 clones, around 90% seen once. Material: peripheral blood. These receptors all come from a man aged 60 to 75 with COVID-19, enrolled during active disease.

The chain recombines TRBV9 with TRBJ1-2; D call uncertain. Germline CDR1 reads SGDLS; CDR2 reads YYNGEE. This CDR3 spans 14 amino acids. The ends were cut back, 0 bases at V and 4 bases at J, with 10 bases in the middle. In DNA, the CDR3 is TGTGCCAGCAGCGTAGAAACCAGGCCCTATGGCTACACCTTC. Amino acids: CASSVETRPYGYTF.

The gene calls are TRBV30 and TRBJ1-4, with D possibly being TRBD1 (5 bases). With 0 bases removed from V and 5 bases from J, the gap between germline ends came to 7 bases. Germline loops: CDR1 GTSNPN, CDR2 SVGIG (reference sequence). The CDR3 loop spans 13 amino acids. The CDR3 coding sequence is TGTGCCTGGAGTGTAGCAGGGAATGAAAAACTGTTTTTT. This sequence encodes CAWSVAGNEKLFF.

This chain joins TRBV4-3 and TRBJ1-2, with a possible D match to TRBD1 (6 bases). The germline CDR1 and CDR2 sequences are LGHNA and YSLEER. Trimming shortened V by 1 base and J by 9 bases, and 9 bases separated the two germline ends. The CDR3 covers 12 residues. CDR3 residues: CASSQADSRYTF. The CDR3 bases are TGCGCCAGCAGCCAAGCGGACAGCCGCTACACCTTC.

The chain couples TRBV7-6 to TRBJ2-3; TRBD1 aligns across 10 bases. The CDR3 length is 15 residues. V shed 5 bases, J shed 6 bases, and the junction held 8 bases outside the gene matches. Germline lookup yields CDR1 SGHVS and CDR2 FNYEAQ. Here the CDR3 reads CASSVSGTGVDTQYF. The CDR3 DNA is TGTGCCAGCAGCGTATCCGGGACAGGGGTGGATACGCAGTATTTT. Using reference TRBV7-6 and TRBJ2-3 for the parts outside the CDR3, the full variable domain is GAGVSQSPRYKVTKRGQDVALRCDPISGHVSLYWYRQALGQGPEFLTYFNYEAQQDKSGLPNDRFSAERPEGSISTLTIQRTEQRDSAMYRCASSVSGTGVDTQYFGPGTRLTVL.

The V and J genes are TRBV2 and TRBJ2-5; tentatively, D is TRBD1 (6 bases). The germline V and J ends were trimmed by 7 bases and 4 bases, with 13 bases remaining between them. The CDR3 loop spans 13 amino acids. Looked up from germline, CDR1 is SNHLY and CDR2 is FYNNEI. The CDR3 spells CASMVRGVETQYF. The CDR3 bases are TGTGCCAGCATGGTCAGGGGAGTAGAGACCCAGTACTTC.

V is TRBV2 and J is TRBJ1-5, with 7 bases matching TRBD1. Trimming took 6 bases from V and 8 from J; bases not matched to a gene: 13. The CDR3 is 15 amino acids. CDR1 and CDR2 from the germline V gene are SNHLY and FYNNEI. The chain's CDR3 is CASRGDSLPGKPQHF. The CDR3 bases are TGTGCCAGCAGGGGGGACAGCCTCCCGGGGAAGCCCCAGCATTTT.

The CDR3 DNA is TGTGCCAGCAGCTCTGCCCGGGGAGGGACTGAAGCTTTCTTT. This translates into CASSSARGGTEAFF. V and J are TRBV7-3 and TRBJ1-1; D not resolved. CDR3 length: 14 amino acids. CDR1 and CDR2 (germline): SGHTA, FQGTGA. Deletions cut 4 bases from V and 5 bases from J, with 14 bases between. Full variable domain (missing parts from reference TRBV7-3 and TRBJ1-1): GAGVSQTPSNKVTEKGKYVELRCDPISGHTALYWYRQSLGQGPEFLIYFQGTGAADDSGLPNDRFFAVRPEGSVSTLKIQRTERGDSAVYLCASSSARGGTEAFFGQGTRLTVV.

This chain connects TRBV5-8 to TRBJ1-2; D not resolved. This CDR3 has 14 amino acids. Trimming pared 1 base from V and 0 bases from J, leaving 7 bases between. The germline V gene encodes CDR1 SGHTS and CDR2 YDEGEE. The CDR3 protein is CASSLSPANYGYTF. The DNA of the CDR3 is TGTGCCAGCAGCTTGTCTCCGGCTAACTATGGCTACACCTTC.

V is TRBV25-1 and J is TRBJ1-6, with 11 bases aligning to TRBD1. Losses at the gene ends were 6 bases for V and 7 bases for J; bases not matched to a gene: 5. This CDR3 region has 15 residues. In germline, CDR1 is MGHDK, CDR2 SYGVNS. CDR3 sequence reads: CASRGDRGENSPLHF. As DNA, the CDR3 is TGTGCCAGCAGGGGGGACAGGGGGGAAAATTCACCCCTCCACTTT.

The chain uses TRBV24-1 and TRBJ2-1; TRBD2 aligns across 8 bases. Germline CDR1 reads KGHDR; CDR2 reads SFDVKD. Trimming cost V 9 bases and J 0 bases; bases outside gene matches: 15. The CDR3 has 18 residues. CDR3 in DNA: TGTGCCACCGCTAATAGCGGGATCGACCACAGCTCCTACAATGAGCAGTTCTTC. It translates to CATANSGIDHSSYNEQFF.

The gene calls are TRBV12-3 or TRBV12-4 and TRBJ1-2, with D perhaps matching TRBD1 (6 bases). V gave up 6 bases and J gave up 4 bases, with 12 bases separating them. This CDR3 has 13 amino acids. The CDR3 DNA follows: TGTGCCAGCAGAACACAGGGATCCTATGGCTACACCTTC. Translated, it gives CASRTQGSYGYTF.

The chain links TRBV11-2 to TRBJ2-3; 9 bases align to TRBD1. CDR1 and CDR2 (germline): SGHAT, FQNNGV. Trimming removed 3 bases from V and 1 base from J; junction bases left unmatched: 5. This CDR3 spans 16 amino acids. The CDR3 region has the DNA TGTGCCAGCAGCTTGCGCGACAGGGGGGGCACAGATACGCAGTATTTT. As protein: CASSLRDRGGTDTQYF.

CDR3 sequence: CASSLAFLVGVNEQFF. DNA of the CDR3: TGTGCCAGCAGCTTAGCGTTTTTAGTAGGGGTCAATGAGCAGTTCTTC. The genes are TRBV7-9 and TRBJ2-1, with D perhaps matching TRBD1 (5 bases). V gave up 0 bases and J gave up 6 bases, with 15 bases separating them. From germline, CDR1 is SEHNR and CDR2 FQNEAQ (reference sequence). The CDR3 totals 16 residues.

The genes are TRBV7-6 and TRBJ2-1, with a tentative D call TRBD1 (6 bases). V lost 1 base and J 3 bases, leaving 13 bases between the germline ends. The CDR3 is made up of 16 amino acids. Looked up from germline, CDR1 is SGHVS and CDR2 is FNYEAQ. The CDR3 DNA is TGTGCCAGCAGCTTAGTCGCAACAGGGTTCTACAATGAGCAGTTCTTC. Its protein is CASSLVATGFYNEQFF.

V is TRBV15 and J is TRBJ2-7; 7 bases agree with TRBD2. Germline-derived CDR1 and CDR2 are LNHNV and YYDKDF (reference sequence). This CDR3 contains 15 residues. J gave up 2 bases and V 5 bases, and 9 bases lay outside the gene matches. The DNA for the CDR3 is TGTGCCACCAGCGGCGGAGCGGGACTTCCCTACGAGCAGTACTTC. This gives the protein CATSGGAGLPYEQYF. The full variable domain, with the rest looked up from reference TRBV15 and TRBJ2-7, is DAMVIQNPRYQVTQFGKPVTLSCSQTLNHNVMYWYQQKSSQAPKLLFHYYDKDFNNEADTPDNFQSRRPNTSFCFLDIRSPGLGDTAMYLCATSGGAGLPYEQYFGPGTRLTVT.

This chain joins TRBV5-1 and TRBJ1-4; unclear D gene. Germline CDR1 is SGHRS and CDR2 is YFSETQ. V lost 4 bases to trimming and J lost 0 bases, with 10 bases between them. There are 15 residues in the CDR3. In DNA form, the CDR3 reads TGCGCCAGCAGCCAGTCGGAGTCAACTAATGAAAAACTGTTTTTT. Translation: CASSQSESTNEKLFF.

The chain recombines TRBV3-1 (or the pseudogene TRBV3-2) with TRBJ2-5; the match to TRBD2 covers 9 bases. The CDR3 totals 15 residues. From germline, CDR1 is LGHDT and CDR2 YNNKEL (reference sequence). The trim removed 1 base at V and 5 bases at J, leaving 5 bases unmatched. This CDR3 reads CASSQVLTSGETQYF. Written as DNA, the CDR3 is TGTGCCAGCAGCCAAGTCTTAACTAGCGGGGAGACCCAGTACTTC.

The chain recombines TRBV4-2 with TRBJ2-2; 7 bases are shared with TRBD1. CDR1 and CDR2 from the germline V gene are LGHNA and YNFKEQ. The trim removed 6 bases at V and 3 bases at J, leaving 7 bases unmatched. This CDR3 has 15 residues. In DNA form, the CDR3 reads TGTGCCAGCAGGAATGACAGGGCGGACACCGGGGAGCTGTTTTTT. Protein: CASRNDRADTGELFF.

The V gene is TRBV4-2, the J gene TRBJ1-3, with TRBD1 as a possible D gene (5 bases). Trimming left V 3 bases short and J 0 bases short, with 12 bases between. Per germline, CDR1 LGHNA and CDR2 YNFKEQ. This CDR3 has 16 residues. The CDR3 loop reads CASSQGDSASGNTIYF. The CDR3 coding sequence is TGTGCCAGCAGCCAGGGCGACAGCGCCTCTGGAAACACCATATATTTT.

V usage is TRBV4-2 and J usage is TRBJ1-2; D remains ambiguous. V was clipped by 0 bases and J by 7 bases, with 12 bases between them. CDR3 length: 14 residues. Per the germline V gene, CDR1 is LGHNA and CDR2 is YNFKEQ. The CDR3 DNA follows: TGTGCCAGCAGCCAAGATGTCCTTACTACTGGCTACACCTTC. This sequence encodes CASSQDVLTTGYTF.

The genes are TRBV2 and TRBJ1-1; D possibly corresponds to TRBD1 (6 bases). Germline CDR1 SNHLY, CDR2 FYNNEI. The CDR3 covers 14 residues. Trimming cost V 8 bases and J 0 bases, with 13 bases left between them. The CDR3, as DNA: TGTGCCAGCGGGACAAACAGACTGAACACTGAAGCTTTCTTT. This gives the protein CASGTNRLNTEAFF.